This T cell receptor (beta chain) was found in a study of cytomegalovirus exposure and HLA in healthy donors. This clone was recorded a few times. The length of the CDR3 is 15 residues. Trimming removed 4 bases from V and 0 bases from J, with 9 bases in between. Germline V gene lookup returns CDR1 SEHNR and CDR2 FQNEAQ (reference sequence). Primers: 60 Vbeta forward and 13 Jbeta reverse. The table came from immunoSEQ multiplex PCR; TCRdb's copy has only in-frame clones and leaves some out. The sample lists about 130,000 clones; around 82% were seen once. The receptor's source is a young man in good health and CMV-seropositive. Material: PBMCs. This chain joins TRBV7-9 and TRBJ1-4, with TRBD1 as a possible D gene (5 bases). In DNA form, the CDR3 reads TGTGCCAGCAGCTCCCAGACAGCAACTAATGAAAAACTGTTTTTT. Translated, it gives CASSSQTATNEKLFF. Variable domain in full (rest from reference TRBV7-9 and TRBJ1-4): DTGVSQNPRHKITKRGQNVTFRCDPISEHNRLYWYRQTLGQGPEFLTYFQNEAQLEKSRLLSDRFSAERPKGSFSTLEIQRTEQGDSAMYLCASSSQTATNEKLFFGSGTQLSVL.